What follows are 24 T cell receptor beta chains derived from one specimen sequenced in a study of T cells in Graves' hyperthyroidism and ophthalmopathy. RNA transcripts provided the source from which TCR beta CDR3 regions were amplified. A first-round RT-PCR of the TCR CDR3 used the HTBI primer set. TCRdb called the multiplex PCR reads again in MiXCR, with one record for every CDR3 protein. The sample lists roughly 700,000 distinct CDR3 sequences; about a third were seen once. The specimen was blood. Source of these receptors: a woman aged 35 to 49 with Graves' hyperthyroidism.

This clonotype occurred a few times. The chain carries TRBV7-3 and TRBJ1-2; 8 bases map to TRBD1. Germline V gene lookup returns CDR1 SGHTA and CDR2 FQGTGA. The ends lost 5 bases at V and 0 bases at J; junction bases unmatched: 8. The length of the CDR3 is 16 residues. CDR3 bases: TGTGCCAGCAGCCGGACAGGGCAGGAGTCTAACTATGGCTACACCTTC. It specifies CASSRTGQESNYGYTF.

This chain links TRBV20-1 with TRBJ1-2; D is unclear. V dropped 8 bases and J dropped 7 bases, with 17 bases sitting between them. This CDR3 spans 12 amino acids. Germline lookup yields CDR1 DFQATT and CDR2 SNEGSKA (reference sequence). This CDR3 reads CSSTQTSTGYTF. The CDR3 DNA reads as TGCAGTAGTACCCAGACCAGCACTGGCTACACCTTC.

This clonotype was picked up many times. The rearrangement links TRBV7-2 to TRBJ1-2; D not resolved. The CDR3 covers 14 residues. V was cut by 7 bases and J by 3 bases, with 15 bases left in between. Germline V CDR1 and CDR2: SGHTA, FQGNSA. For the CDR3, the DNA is TGTGCCAGCACTACAAACGGGCCTTACTATGGCTACACCTTC. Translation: CASTTNGPYYGYTF. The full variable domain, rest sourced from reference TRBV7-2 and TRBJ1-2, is GAGVSQSPSNKVTEKGKDVELRCDPISGHTALYWYRQSLGQGLEFLIYFQGNSAPDKSGLPSDRFSAERTGGSVSTLTIQRTQQEDSAVYLCASTTNGPYYGYTFGSGTRLTVV.

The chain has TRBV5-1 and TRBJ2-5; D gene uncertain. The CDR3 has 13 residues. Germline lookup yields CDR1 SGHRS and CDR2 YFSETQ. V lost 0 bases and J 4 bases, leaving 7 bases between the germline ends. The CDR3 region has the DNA TGCGCCAGCAGCTTGGAGTTTACAGAGACCCAGTACTTC. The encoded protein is CASSLEFTETQYF.

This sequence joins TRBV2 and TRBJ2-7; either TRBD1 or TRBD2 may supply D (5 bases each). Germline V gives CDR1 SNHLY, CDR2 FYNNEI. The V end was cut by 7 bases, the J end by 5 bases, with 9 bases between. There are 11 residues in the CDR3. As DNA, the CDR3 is TGTGCCAGCAAAACGGGGCACGAGCAGTACTTC. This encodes CASKTGHEQYF.

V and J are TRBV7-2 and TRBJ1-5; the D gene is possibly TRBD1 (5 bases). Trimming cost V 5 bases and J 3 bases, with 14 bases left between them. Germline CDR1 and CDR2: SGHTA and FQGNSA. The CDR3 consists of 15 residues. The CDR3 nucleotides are TGTGCCAGCAGCCGAGGGGCAGAACCCAATCAGCCCCAGCATTTT. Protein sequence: CASSRGAEPNQPQHF. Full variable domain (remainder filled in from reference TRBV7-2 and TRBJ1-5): GAGVSQSPSNKVTEKGKDVELRCDPISGHTALYWYRQSLGQGLEFLIYFQGNSAPDKSGLPSDRFSAERTGGSVSTLTIQRTQQEDSAVYLCASSRGAEPNQPQHFGDGTRLSIL.

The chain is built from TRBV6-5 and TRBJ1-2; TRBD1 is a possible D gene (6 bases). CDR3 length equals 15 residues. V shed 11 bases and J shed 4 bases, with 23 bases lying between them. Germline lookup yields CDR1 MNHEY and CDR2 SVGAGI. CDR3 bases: TGTGCCTCATCCGACCGGACAGCCCGGAGCTATGGCTACACCTTC. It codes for CASSDRTARSYGYTF.

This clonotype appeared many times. CDR3 loop: CATSEQRQGAGANVLTF. The CDR3 DNA is TGTGCCACCAGTGAACAGAGACAGGGAGCTGGGGCCAACGTCCTGACTTTC. The rearrangement links TRBV24-1 to TRBJ2-6; 7 nucleotides line up with TRBD1. This CDR3 has 17 residues. V dropped 4 bases and J dropped 2; count of bases not matched to a gene: 7. Per germline, CDR1 KGHDR and CDR2 SFDVKD.

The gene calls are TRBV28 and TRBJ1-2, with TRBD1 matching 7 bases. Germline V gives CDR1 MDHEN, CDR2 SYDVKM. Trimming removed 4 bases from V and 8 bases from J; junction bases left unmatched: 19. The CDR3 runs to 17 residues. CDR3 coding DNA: TGTGCCAGCAGTTCTCCAACCAACGGGGAGGGGGCGAAGGGCTACACCTTC. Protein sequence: CASSSPTNGEGAKGYTF.

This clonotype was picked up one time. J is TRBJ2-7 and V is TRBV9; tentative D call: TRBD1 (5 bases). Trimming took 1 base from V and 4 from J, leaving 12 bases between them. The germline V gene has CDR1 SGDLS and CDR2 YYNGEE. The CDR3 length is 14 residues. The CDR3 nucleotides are TGTGCCAGCAGCGTAAGGGCAGGGCGGTACGAGCAGTACTTC. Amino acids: CASSVRAGRYEQYF. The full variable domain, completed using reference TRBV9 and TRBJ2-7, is DSGVTQTPKHLITATGQRVTLRCSPRSGDLSVYWYQQSLDQGLQFLIQYYNGEERAKGNILERFSAQQFPDLHSELNLSSLELGDSALYFCASSVRAGRYEQYFGPGTRLTVT.

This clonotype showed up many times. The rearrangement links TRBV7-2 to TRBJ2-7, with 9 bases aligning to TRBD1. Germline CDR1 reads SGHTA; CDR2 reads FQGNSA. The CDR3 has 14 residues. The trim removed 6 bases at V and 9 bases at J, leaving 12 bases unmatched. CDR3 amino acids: CASSGQGSPFGQYF. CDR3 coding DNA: TGTGCCAGCAGTGGACAGGGGTCCCCCTTCGGGCAGTACTTC.

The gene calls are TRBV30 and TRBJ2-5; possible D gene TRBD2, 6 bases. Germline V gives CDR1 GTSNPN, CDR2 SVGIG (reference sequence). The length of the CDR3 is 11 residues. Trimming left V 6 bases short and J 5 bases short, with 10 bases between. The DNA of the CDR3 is TGTGCCTGCGCGGGGCGGGAGACCCAGTACTTC. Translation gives CACAGRETQYF.

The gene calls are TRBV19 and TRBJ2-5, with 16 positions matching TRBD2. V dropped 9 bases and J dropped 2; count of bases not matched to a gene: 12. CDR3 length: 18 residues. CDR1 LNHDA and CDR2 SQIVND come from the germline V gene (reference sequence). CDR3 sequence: CASSPGTSGGAFQETQYF. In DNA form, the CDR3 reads TGTGCCAGCAGCCCCGGGACTAGCGGGGGGGCCTTTCAAGAGACCCAGTACTTC.

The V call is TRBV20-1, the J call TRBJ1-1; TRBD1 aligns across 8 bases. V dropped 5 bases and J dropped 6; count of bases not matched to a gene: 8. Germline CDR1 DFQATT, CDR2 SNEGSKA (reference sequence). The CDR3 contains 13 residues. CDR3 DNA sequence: TGCAGTGCTGAAACAGGGGGTGTAGCTGAAGCTTTCTTT. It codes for CSAETGGVAEAFF.

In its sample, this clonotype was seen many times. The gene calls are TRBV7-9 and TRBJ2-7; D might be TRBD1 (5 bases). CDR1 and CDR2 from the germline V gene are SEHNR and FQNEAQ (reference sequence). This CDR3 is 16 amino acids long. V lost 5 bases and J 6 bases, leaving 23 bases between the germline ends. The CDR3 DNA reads TGTGCCAGCAGCCCAGAGCAGCCTCCAGGGTCGGGCGAGCAGTACTTC. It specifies CASSPEQPPGSGEQYF.

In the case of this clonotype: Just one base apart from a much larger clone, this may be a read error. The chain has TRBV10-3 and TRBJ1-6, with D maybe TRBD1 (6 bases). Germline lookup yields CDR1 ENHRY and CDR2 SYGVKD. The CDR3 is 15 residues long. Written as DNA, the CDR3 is TGTGCCAGCAGTGGGGGCAGGGGATATAATTCACCCCTCCACTTT. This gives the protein CASSGGRGYNSPLHF.

CDR3 loop: CASSTLRQGYTKGGYTF. As DNA, the CDR3 is TGTGCCAGCAGCACCCTGAGACAGGGGTATACTAAAGGGGGCTACACCTTC. This chain uses TRBV12-3 or TRBV12-4 with TRBJ1-2, with 8 nucleotides matching TRBD1. V dropped 6 bases and J dropped 8; count of bases not matched to a gene: 20. CDR3 length: 17 amino acids.

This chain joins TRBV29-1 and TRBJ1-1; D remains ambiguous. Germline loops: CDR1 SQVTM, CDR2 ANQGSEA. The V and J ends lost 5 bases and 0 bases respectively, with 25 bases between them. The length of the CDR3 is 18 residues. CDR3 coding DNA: TGCAGCGTTCCGTTCCACCGAAAAGCGCCGAGTATGAACACTGAAGCTTTCTTT. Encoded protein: CSVPFHRKAPSMNTEAFF.

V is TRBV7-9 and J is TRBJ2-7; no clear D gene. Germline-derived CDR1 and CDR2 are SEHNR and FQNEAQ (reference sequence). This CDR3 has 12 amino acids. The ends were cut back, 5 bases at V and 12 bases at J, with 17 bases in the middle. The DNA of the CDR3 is TGTGCCAGCAGCCAAGGAGAGGCCAGTATGTACTTC. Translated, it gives CASSQGEASMYF.

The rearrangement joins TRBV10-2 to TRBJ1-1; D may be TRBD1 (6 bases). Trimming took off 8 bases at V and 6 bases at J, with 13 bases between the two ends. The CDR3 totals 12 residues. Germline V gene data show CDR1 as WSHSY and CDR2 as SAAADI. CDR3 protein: CASPRDKAEAFF. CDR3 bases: TGCGCCAGCCCAAGGGACAAGGCTGAAGCTTTCTTT.

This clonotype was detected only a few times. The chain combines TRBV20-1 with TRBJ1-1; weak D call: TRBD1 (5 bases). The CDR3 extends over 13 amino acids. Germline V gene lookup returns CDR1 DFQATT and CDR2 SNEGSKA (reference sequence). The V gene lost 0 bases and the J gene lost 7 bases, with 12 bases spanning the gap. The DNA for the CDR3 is TGCAGTGCTAGAGATCCACAGGCCCTTGAAGCTTTCTTT. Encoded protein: CSARDPQALEAFF.

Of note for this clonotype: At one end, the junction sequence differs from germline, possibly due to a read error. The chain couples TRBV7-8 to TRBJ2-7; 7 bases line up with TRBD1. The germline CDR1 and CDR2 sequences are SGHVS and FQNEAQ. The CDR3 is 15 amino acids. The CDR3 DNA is TGCGCCAGCAGCCGAGGGGGACAGAGCTCCTACGAGCAGTACTTC. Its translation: CASSRGGQSSYEQYF.

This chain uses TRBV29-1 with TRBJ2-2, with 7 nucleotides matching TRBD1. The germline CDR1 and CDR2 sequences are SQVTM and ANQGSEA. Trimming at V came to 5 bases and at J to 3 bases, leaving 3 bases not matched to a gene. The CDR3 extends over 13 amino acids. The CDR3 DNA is TGCAGCGTTCACAGGGGCGACACCGGGGAGCTGTTTTTT. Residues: CSVHRGDTGELFF.

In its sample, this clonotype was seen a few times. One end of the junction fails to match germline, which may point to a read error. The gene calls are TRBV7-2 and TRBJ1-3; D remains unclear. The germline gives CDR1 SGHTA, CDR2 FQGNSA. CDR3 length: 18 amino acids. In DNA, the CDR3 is TGTGCCAGCAGTTTAGCGGGTCGGGGTAGTATTTCTGGAAACACCATATATTTT. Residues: CASSLAGRGSISGNTIYF.